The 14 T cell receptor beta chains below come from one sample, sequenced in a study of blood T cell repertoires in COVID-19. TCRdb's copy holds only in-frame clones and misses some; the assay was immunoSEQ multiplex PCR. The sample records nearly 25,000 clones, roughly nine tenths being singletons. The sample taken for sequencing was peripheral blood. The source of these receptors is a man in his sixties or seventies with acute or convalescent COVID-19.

The CDR3 reads CASSPTIVTAGNYGYTF. The CDR3 nucleotides read TGTGCCAGCTCACCGACGATAGTTACGGCAGGAAACTATGGCTACACCTTC. This sequence joins TRBV18 and TRBJ1-2; D is undetermined. This CDR3 region has 17 residues. The V end lost 3 bases, the J end lost 2 bases, and 19 bases lay between the germline ends. The V gene's germline CDR1 is KGHSH and CDR2 LQKENI.

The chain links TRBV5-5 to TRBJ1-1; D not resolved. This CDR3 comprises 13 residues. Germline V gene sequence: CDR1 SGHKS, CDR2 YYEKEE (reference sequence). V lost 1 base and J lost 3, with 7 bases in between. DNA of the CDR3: TGTGCCAGCAGCTTGTTGACACACACTGAAGCTTTCTTT. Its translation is CASSLLTHTEAFF.

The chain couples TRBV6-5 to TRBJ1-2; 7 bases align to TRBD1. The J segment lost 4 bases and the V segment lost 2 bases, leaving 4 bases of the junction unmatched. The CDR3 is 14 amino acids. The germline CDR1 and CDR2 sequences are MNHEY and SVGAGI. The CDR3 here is CASSYAPGGYGYTF. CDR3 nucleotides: TGTGCCAGCAGTTACGCTCCAGGGGGCTATGGCTACACCTTC.

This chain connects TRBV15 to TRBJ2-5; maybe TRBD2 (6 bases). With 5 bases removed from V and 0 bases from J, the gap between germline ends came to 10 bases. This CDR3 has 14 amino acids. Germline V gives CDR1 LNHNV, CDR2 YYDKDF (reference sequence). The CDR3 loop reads CATSLGRNQETQYF. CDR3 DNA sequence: TGTGCCACCAGCCTGGGGAGGAACCAAGAGACCCAGTACTTC.

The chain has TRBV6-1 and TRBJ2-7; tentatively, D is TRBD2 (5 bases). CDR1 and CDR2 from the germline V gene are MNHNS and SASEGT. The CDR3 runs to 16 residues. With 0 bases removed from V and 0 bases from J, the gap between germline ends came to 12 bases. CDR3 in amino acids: CASSEARASFSYEQYF. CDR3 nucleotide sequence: TGTGCCAGCAGTGAAGCGCGGGCATCCTTCTCCTACGAGCAGTACTTC.

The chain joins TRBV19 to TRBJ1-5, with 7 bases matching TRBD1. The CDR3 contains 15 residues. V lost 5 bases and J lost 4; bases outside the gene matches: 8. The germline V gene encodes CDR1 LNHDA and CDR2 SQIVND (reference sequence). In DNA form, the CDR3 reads TGTGCCAGTAGTTCGCCGGGACAGCCGAATCAGCCCCAGCATTTT. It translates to CASSSPGQPNQPQHF.

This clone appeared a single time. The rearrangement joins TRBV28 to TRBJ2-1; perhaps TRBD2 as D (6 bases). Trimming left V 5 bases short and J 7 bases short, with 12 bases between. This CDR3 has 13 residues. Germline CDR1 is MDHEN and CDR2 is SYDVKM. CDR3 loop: CASSPRLVNEQFF. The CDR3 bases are TGTGCCAGCAGTCCCCGACTAGTTAATGAGCAGTTCTTC.

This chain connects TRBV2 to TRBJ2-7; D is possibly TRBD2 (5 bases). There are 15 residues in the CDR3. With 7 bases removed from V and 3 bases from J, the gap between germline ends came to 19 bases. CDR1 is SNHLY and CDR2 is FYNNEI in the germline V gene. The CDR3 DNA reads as TGTGCCAGCAAAATAACCGGCGGACTTTTCTACGAGCAGTACTTC. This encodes CASKITGGLFYEQYF.

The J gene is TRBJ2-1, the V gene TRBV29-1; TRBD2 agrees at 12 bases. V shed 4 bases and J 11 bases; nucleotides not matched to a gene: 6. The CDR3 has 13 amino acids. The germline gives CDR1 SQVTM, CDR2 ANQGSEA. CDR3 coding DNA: TGCAGCGTTGTAGGACTAGCGGGAACAAAGCAGTTCTTC. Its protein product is CSVVGLAGTKQFF.

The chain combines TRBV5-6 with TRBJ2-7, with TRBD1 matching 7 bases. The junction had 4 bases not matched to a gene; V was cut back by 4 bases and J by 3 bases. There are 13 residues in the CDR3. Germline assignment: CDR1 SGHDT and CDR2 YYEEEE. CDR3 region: CASSPDRFYEQYF. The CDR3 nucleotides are TGTGCCAGCAGCCCGGACAGGTTCTACGAGCAGTACTTC. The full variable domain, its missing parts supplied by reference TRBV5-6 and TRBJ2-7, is DAGVTQSPTHLIKTRGQQVTLRCSPKSGHDTVSWYQQALGQGPQFIFQYYEEEERQRGNFPDRFSGHQFPNYSSELNVNALLLGDSALYLCASSPDRFYEQYFGPGTRLTVT.

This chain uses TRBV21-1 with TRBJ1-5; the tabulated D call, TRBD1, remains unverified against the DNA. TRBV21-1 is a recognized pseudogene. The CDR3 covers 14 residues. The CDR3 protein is CASSNGPGHQPQHF. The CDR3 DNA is TGTGCCAGCAGCAATGGCCCAGGCCATCAGCCCCAGCATTTT.

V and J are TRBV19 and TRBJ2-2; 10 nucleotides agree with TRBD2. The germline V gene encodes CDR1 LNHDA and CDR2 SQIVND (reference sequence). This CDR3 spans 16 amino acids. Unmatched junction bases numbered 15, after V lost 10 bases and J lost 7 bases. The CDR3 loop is CATAAGGPTTGGELFF. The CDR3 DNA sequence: TGTGCCACCGCAGCGGGAGGGCCAACTACAGGCGGGGAGCTGTTTTTT. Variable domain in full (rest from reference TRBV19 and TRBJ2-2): DGGITQSPKYLFRKEGQNVTLSCEQNLNHDAMYWYRQDPGQGLRLIYYSQIVNDFQKGDIAEGYSVSREKKESFPLTVTSAQKNPTAFYLCATAAGGPTTGGELFFGEGSRLTVL.

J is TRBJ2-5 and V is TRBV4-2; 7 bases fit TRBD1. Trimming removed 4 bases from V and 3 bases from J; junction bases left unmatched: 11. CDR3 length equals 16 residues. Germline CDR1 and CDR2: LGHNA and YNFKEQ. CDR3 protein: CASSRGQAPLKETQYF. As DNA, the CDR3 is TGTGCCAGCAGCCGTGGACAGGCCCCCCTTAAAGAGACCCAGTACTTC.

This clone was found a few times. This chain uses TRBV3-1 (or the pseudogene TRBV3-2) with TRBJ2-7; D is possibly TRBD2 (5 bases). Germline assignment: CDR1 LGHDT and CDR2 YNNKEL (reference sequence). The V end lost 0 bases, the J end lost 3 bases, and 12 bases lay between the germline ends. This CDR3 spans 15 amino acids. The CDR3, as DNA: TGTGCCAGCAGCCAAGAGTCTAGCTTTATCTACGAGCAGTACTTC. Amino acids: CASSQESSFIYEQYF.